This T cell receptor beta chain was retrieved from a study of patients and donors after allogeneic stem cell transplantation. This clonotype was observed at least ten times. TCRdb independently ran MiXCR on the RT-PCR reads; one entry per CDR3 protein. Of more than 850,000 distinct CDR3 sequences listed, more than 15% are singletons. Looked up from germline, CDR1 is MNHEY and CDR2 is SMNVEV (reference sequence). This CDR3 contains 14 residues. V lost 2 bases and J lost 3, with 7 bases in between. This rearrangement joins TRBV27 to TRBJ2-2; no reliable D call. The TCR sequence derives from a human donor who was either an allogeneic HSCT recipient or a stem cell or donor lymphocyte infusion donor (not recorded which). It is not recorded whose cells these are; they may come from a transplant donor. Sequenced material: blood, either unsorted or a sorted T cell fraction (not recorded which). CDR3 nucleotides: TGTGCCAGCAGTTTAACCGGCTACACCGGGGAGCTGTTTTTT. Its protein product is CASSLTGYTGELFF.